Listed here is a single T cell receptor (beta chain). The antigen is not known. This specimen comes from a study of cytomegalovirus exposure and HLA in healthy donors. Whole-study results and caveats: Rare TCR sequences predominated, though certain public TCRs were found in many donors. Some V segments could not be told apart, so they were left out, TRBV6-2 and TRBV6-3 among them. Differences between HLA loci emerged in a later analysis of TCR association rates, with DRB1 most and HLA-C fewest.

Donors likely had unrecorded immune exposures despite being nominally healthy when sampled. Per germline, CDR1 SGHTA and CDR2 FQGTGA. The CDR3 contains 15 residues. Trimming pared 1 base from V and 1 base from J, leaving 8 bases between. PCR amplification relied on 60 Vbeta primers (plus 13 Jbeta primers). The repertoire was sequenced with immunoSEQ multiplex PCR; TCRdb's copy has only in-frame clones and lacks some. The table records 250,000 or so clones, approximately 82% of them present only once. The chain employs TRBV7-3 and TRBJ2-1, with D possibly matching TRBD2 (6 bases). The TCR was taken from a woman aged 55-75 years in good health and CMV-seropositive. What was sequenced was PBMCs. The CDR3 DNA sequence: TGTGCCAGCAGCTTAAATAGCGGTTCCTACAATGAGCAGTTCTTC. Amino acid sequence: CASSLNSGSYNEQFF.